A single sample gave rise to the 14 T cell receptor beta chains below, sequenced in a study of control samples from healthy donors and cancer patients. Sequenced by immunoSEQ multiplex PCR; TCRdb stores in-frame clones only, minus some. The sample lists more than 60,000 clones; under 90% were seen once. Source material: PBMCs. The receptors originated from a woman between 45 and 60 years old with colorectal cancer.

V is TRBV6-6 and J is TRBJ2-3; 7 bases match TRBD1. The CDR3 is 16 amino acids. The V and J ends lost 5 bases and 2 bases, in that order; junction bases with no gene match: 10. Germline assignment: CDR1 MNHNY and CDR2 SVGAGI (reference sequence). The CDR3, as DNA: TGTGCCAGCAGTCCTCGACAGGGTCGTAACACAGATACGCAGTATTTT. Translating it yields CASSPRQGRNTDTQYF.

The chain couples TRBV19 to TRBJ2-1; 7 positions agree with TRBD1. The germline V gene encodes CDR1 LNHDA and CDR2 SQIVND (reference sequence). This CDR3 contains 11 residues. Losses at the gene ends were 5 bases for V and 15 bases for J; bases not matched to a gene: 7. CDR3 bases: TGTGCCAGTAGTCAGACAGGGTCGAGGTTCTTC. It specifies CASSQTGSRFF.

The V gene is TRBV7-2, the J gene TRBJ2-2, with D possibly called TRBD1 or TRBD2 (5 bases each). The CDR3 has 14 residues. Germline CDR1 is SGHTA and CDR2 is FQGNSA. V was cut by 8 bases and J by 6 bases, with 16 bases left in between. CDR3 bases: TGTGCCAGCGGACCGGGACCTTCCCCCGGGGAGCTGTTTTTT. Encoded protein: CASGPGPSPGELFF.

The rearrangement joins TRBV5-1 to TRBJ2-1; possible D gene TRBD1, 6 bases. V was shortened by 5 bases and J by 4 bases, with 13 bases between the two germline ends. The V gene's germline CDR1 is SGHRS and CDR2 YFSETQ. The length of the CDR3 is 14 residues. This chain's CDR3 is CASRPWTDYNEQFF. The CDR3 DNA reads TGCGCCAGCAGACCGTGGACAGATTACAATGAGCAGTTCTTC.

V usage is TRBV27 and J usage is TRBJ2-6, with 10 bases matching TRBD2. Germline trimming cut 8 bases from V and 3 bases from J; bases unmatched to any gene: 10. The germline V gene encodes CDR1 MNHEY and CDR2 SMNVEV (reference sequence). The CDR3 is 17 amino acids. CDR3 region: CASSRTSGASGANVLTF. In DNA form, the CDR3 reads TGTGCCAGCTCGCGAACTAGCGGGGCTAGTGGGGCCAACGTCCTGACTTTC.

This clone came up many times. The CDR3 sequence: CASSLAGTSGKDTQYF. The CDR3 DNA is TGTGCCAGCAGCTTAGCGGGGACTAGCGGGAAAGATACGCAGTATTTT. The chain couples TRBV7-2 to TRBJ2-3; 13 nucleotides agree with TRBD2. J gave up 5 bases and V 0 bases, and 2 bases lay outside the gene matches. CDR3 length: 16 residues. The germline gives CDR1 SGHTA, CDR2 FQGNSA. The complete variable domain, with remaining parts taken from reference TRBV7-2 and TRBJ2-3, reads GAGVSQSPSNKVTEKGKDVELRCDPISGHTALYWYRQSLGQGLEFLIYFQGNSAPDKSGLPSDRFSAERTGGSVSTLTIQRTQQEDSAVYLCASSLAGTSGKDTQYFGPGTRLTVL.

The rearrangement uses TRBV28 and TRBJ1-2; the D gene is possibly TRBD1 (5 bases). CDR1 MDHEN and CDR2 SYDVKM come from the germline V gene. CDR3 length equals 13 residues. The ends were cut back, 7 bases at V and 8 bases at J, with 17 bases in the middle. The CDR3 coding sequence is TGTGCCAGCATCTCGGAGGGGAGGGGCGGCTACACCTTC. This gives the protein CASISEGRGGYTF.

The CDR3 region is CASSGLSQFGFNEQFF. The CDR3 DNA is TGTGCCAGCAGTGGGCTGAGTCAGTTTGGTTTCAATGAGCAGTTCTTC. This chain links TRBV6-1 with TRBJ2-1; D uncertain. Per the germline V gene, CDR1 is MNHNS and CDR2 is SASEGT. The CDR3 is 16 amino acids. V was trimmed by 4 bases and J by 6 bases, leaving 19 bases between them.

V and J are TRBV7-2 and TRBJ2-3; 7 positions match TRBD1. This CDR3 region has 15 residues. Germline V CDR1 and CDR2: SGHTA, FQGNSA. Trimming cost V 5 bases and J 1 base; bases outside gene matches: 6. The CDR3: CASSNRDSRTDTQYF. The CDR3 coding sequence is TGTGCCAGCAGCAACCGGGACAGCCGCACAGATACGCAGTATTTT.

This clone was detected only a few times. Here the CDR3 DNA reads TGTGCCAGCAGCTTGCCAGCACAGATCTATGGCTACACCTTC. Protein: CASSLPAQIYGYTF. V is TRBV5-6 and J is TRBJ1-2; D not certain. The CDR3 is 14 amino acids. Trimming cost V 1 base and J 4 bases, with 11 bases left between them. Germline CDR1 and CDR2: SGHDT and YYEEEE. Full variable domain (remainder filled in from reference TRBV5-6 and TRBJ1-2): DAGVTQSPTHLIKTRGQQVTLRCSPKSGHDTVSWYQQALGQGPQFIFQYYEEEERQRGNFPDRFSGHQFPNYSSELNVNALLLGDSALYLCASSLPAQIYGYTFGSGTRLTVV.

The chain joins TRBV4-3 to TRBJ2-2; TRBD2 aligns across 7 bases. Germline loops: CDR1 LGHNA, CDR2 YSLEER. This CDR3 has 16 residues. Trimming cost V 6 bases and J 4 bases; bases outside gene matches: 11. The CDR3 nucleotides read TGCGCCAGCAGTCCGGCGGGGGATTCGGGCACCGGGGAGCTGTTTTTT. It is translated as CASSPAGDSGTGELFF.

The chain couples TRBV9 to TRBJ1-1; TRBD1 is a possible D gene (6 bases). From germline, CDR1 is SGDLS and CDR2 YYNGEE. Trimming took off 4 bases at V and 1 base at J, with 11 bases between the two ends. The CDR3 is 14 amino acids. CDR3 DNA: TGTGCCAGCAGCCCATCGACAGGGAACACTGAAGCTTTCTTT. This gives the protein CASSPSTGNTEAFF. The full variable domain, rest sourced from reference TRBV9 and TRBJ1-1, is DSGVTQTPKHLITATGQRVTLRCSPRSGDLSVYWYQQSLDQGLQFLIQYYNGEERAKGNILERFSAQQFPDLHSELNLSSLELGDSALYFCASSPSTGNTEAFFGQGTRLTVV.

The chain couples TRBV7-8 to TRBJ1-4; D is perhaps TRBD1 (6 bases). The CDR3 extends over 14 amino acids. Trimming cost V 7 bases and J 5 bases, with 14 bases left between them. CDR1 is SGHVS, CDR2 FQNEAQ, per germline. The CDR3 region has the DNA TGTGCCAGCACCATCACAGGGTCAAATGAAAAACTGTTTTTT. This codes for CASTITGSNEKLFF.

The chain joins TRBV6-5 to TRBJ2-2; TRBD2 matches at 8 bases. V dropped 4 bases and J dropped 4; count of bases not matched to a gene: 2. Germline V CDR1 and CDR2: MNHEY, SVGAGI. This CDR3 is 14 amino acids long. The CDR3 loop reads CASSLAGGTGELFF. The CDR3 DNA follows: TGTGCCAGCAGTTTGGCGGGGGGCACCGGGGAGCTGTTTTTT.